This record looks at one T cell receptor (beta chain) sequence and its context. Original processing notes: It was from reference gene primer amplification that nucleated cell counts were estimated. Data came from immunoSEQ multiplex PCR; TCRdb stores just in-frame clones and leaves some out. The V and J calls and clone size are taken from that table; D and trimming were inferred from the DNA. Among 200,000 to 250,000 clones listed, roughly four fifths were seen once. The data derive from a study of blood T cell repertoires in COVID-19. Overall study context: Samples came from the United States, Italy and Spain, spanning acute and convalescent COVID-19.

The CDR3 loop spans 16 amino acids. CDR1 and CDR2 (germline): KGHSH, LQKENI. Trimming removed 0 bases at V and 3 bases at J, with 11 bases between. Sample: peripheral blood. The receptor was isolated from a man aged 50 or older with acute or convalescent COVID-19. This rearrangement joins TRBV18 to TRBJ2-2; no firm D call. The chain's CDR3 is CASSPPVPQDTGELFF. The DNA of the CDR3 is TGTGCCAGCTCACCACCGGTACCTCAGGACACCGGGGAGCTGTTTTTT. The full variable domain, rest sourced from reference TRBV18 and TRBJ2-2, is NAGVMQNPRHLVRRRGQEARLRCSPMKGHSHVYWYRQLPEEGLKFMVYLQKENIIDESGMPKERFSAEFPKEGPSILRIQQVVRGDSAAYFCASSPPVPQDTGELFFGEGSRLTVL.